The subject of this entry is one TCR beta chain. The entry originates in a study of blood T cells in healthy people across ages. The germline gives CDR1 MNHEY, CDR2 SMNVEV (reference sequence). The CDR3 covers 19 residues. The V segment lost 5 bases and the J segment 7 bases; nucleotides outside the gene matches: 19. A second about 6 to 12 cycle PCR used barcoded and J-beta primers. TCRdb passed the 5' RACE reads through MiXCR, listing each CDR3 protein once. In the table there are 1,800,000 or so distinct CDR3 sequences, 39% of which are singletons. The chain uses TRBV27 and TRBJ2-1; 11 positions match TRBD2. Sequenced sample: blood. The receptor comes from a human donor in good health. The CDR3 is CASSPYFPLAGGPENEQFF. As DNA, the CDR3 is TGTGCCAGCAGTCCTTATTTCCCCTTAGCGGGGGGGCCGGAGAATGAGCAGTTCTTC.